These T cell receptor beta chains were read from a single sample in a study of T cells in Graves' hyperthyroidism and ophthalmopathy. MiXCR, run by TCRdb on the multiplex PCR reads, gives a single entry per CDR3 protein. The profile shows about 400,000 distinct CDR3 sequences, just under 15% of them singletons. Sequencing input: blood. The receptors originated from a woman aged 25 to 39 with Graves' hyperthyroidism. Both conserved end residues are part of each CDR3. D genes are given only for firm matches. Some rows mark clone size as missing; the rest say once, few, many or name a class of expanded clone.

CDR3 DNA	CDR3 protein	D gene	V gene	clone size	J gene
TGTGCCAGCACCGCACCGGGACTTGGGGCCCATGAGCAGTTCTTC	CASTAPGLGAHEQFF	-	TRBV27	few	TRBJ2-1
TGCAGTGCAAGGACGGGACAGGGAGTCAATTCACCCCTCCACTTT	CSARTGQGVNSPLHF	TRBD1	TRBV20-1	-	TRBJ1-6
TGCGCCAGCAGCATTTCCGGGACTAGCGGGAATGAGCAGTTCTTC	CASSISGTSGNEQFF	TRBD2	TRBV5-1	-	TRBJ2-1
TGTGCCATCAGGGTGGGGACTAGCGGGAGTATCGGTGAGCAGTTCTTC	CAIRVGTSGSIGEQFF	TRBD2	TRBV10-3	few	TRBJ2-1
TGTGCCAGCACCCGGCGGGGGACCAGTAGCAATCAGCCCCAGCATTTT	CASTRRGTSSNQPQHF	-	TRBV5-6	few	TRBJ1-5
TGCAGTGCTAGAAATCTAGCGGGCTTCAACTACGAGCAGTACTTC	CSARNLAGFNYEQYF	TRBD2	TRBV20-1	-	TRBJ2-7
TGTGCCAGCAGTTCGACGGATCGAGAGACCCAGTACTTC	CASSSTDRETQYF	-	TRBV27	many	TRBJ2-5
TGTGCCAGCAGTTACTCAGGACAGGGGTTCGATGAGCAGTTCTTC	CASSYSGQGFDEQFF	TRBD1	TRBV6-6	-	TRBJ2-1
TGTGCCAGCAGCCAAGGCGGGGGAAATAACATTCAGTACTTC	CASSQGGGNNIQYF	TRBD2	TRBV3-1	many	TRBJ2-4
TGCAGCGTGGGTGGGACGGCGGGAGGTGGCCCCTACAATGAGCAGTTCTTC	CSVGGTAGGGPYNEQFF	TRBD2	TRBV29-1	many	TRBJ2-1
TGTGCCAGCAGTGAGTGGGCTGAAGCTTTCTTT	CASSEWAEAFF	-	TRBV2	many	TRBJ1-1
TGCAGTGCTAGAGATTCTGCGTCGGGACTAGCGGGTACGATCGCAGGAAATGAGCAGTTCTTC	CSARDSASGLAGTIAGNEQFF	TRBD2	TRBV20-1	many	TRBJ2-1
TGTGCCAGCAGCGTTAAGCCCAGTGGCACTCCTGAGCAGTTCTTC	CASSVKPSGTPEQFF	-	TRBV9	-	TRBJ2-1
TGTGCCAGCAGCGCCGGACAGATTAACTATGGCTACACCTTC	CASSAGQINYGYTF	-	TRBV5-1	-	TRBJ1-2
TGTGCCAGCATGGGGGCGCGTACTGAAGCTTTCTTT	CASMGARTEAFF	-	TRBV28	-	TRBJ1-1
TGTGCCAGCAGCACCGGGACTAGCGGGGGAGCCTACGAGCAGTTCTTC	CASSTGTSGGAYEQFF	TRBD2	TRBV11-3	few	TRBJ2-1
TGTGCCAGCAGCCAAGGGATCAATCAGCCCCAGCATTTT	CASSQGINQPQHF	-	TRBV3-1	many	TRBJ1-5
TGTGCCAGCAGTCACAGGGGCTTCCCCTACGAGCAGTACTTC	CASSHRGFPYEQYF	TRBD1	TRBV6-1	many	TRBJ2-7
TGCAGTGCTAGAGGGCACTTAAACACTGAAGCTTTCTTT	CSARGHLNTEAFF	-	TRBV20-1	many	TRBJ1-1
TGTGCCAGCAGCCACCTTCTGGACGGCGGAATCTACAATGAGCAGTTCTTC	CASSHLLDGGIYNEQFF	-	TRBV4-2	-	TRBJ2-1
TGTGCCAGCAGTTTAATGGGACAGGGGACTGAAGCTTTCTTT	CASSLMGQGTEAFF	TRBD1	TRBV12-3/TRBV12-4	-	TRBJ1-1
TGTGCCAGCAGTCTAGCGGGGAAATCCTACGAGCAGTACTTC	CASSLAGKSYEQYF	TRBD2	TRBV7-8	-	TRBJ2-7
TGTGCCAGCAGTCCGCGGACAGGGGACACTGAAGCTTTCTTT	CASSPRTGDTEAFF	TRBD1	TRBV28	few	TRBJ1-1
TGTGCCAGCAGCTGGGTAGCGGGAGGTCATGAGCAGTTCTTC	CASSWVAGGHEQFF	TRBD2	TRBV7-9	many	TRBJ2-1
TGCAGGGCAGAGCGGGGGCAGGGTGAAGCTTTCTTT	CRAERGQGEAFF	-	TRBV29-1	few	TRBJ1-1
TGTGCCAGCAGCTTAGATGGGGGACCCTTTCGCTACGAGCAGTACTTC	CASSLDGGPFRYEQYF	-	TRBV11-2	many	TRBJ2-7
TGTGCCTGGAGGGAGACAGGGGGAACAGATACGCAGTATTTT	CAWRETGGTDTQYF	TRBD1	TRBV30	-	TRBJ2-3
TGTGCCAGCAGCCCATCCGGGGGGAAGGTTACCTACGAGCAGTACTTC	CASSPSGGKVTYEQYF	TRBD2	TRBV9	many	TRBJ2-7
TGTGCCATCAGTGGAACACGGGACACAAATTTTTCTACGCAGTACTTC	CAISGTRDTNFSTQYF	-	TRBV10-3	few	TRBJ2-7
TGCGCCAGCAGCCAAGCCGGGAGTTCCCTCAGGCCTAGGTGGTACTTC	CASSQAGSSLRPRWYF	-	TRBV4-1	-	TRBJ2-5
TGCAGCGTTCAGTACACTGAAGCTTTCTTT	CSVQYTEAFF	-	TRBV29-1	few	TRBJ1-1
TGTGCCTGGAGTCGGACGGGAAAGAATGAGCAGTTCTTC	CAWSRTGKNEQFF	-	TRBV30	many	TRBJ2-1
TGTGCCAGCAGCTCCCCGGGACAGGGCATAGATTATAGCAATCAGCCCCAGCATTTT	CASSSPGQGIDYSNQPQHF	TRBD1	TRBV7-3	many	TRBJ1-5
TGTGCCAGCAGTTTTATAAAGACAGGGGATTATGGCTACACCTTC	CASSFIKTGDYGYTF	TRBD1	TRBV12-3/TRBV12-4	-	TRBJ1-2
TGTGCCAGCAGCCAAGACGGGACAGTCGAAAAACTGTTTTTT	CASSQDGTVEKLFF	TRBD1	TRBV14	-	TRBJ1-4
TGTGCCAGCAGCCTAGGGACAGGGCACATGTACAATGAGCAGTTCTTC	CASSLGTGHMYNEQFF	TRBD1	TRBV5-6	few	TRBJ2-1
TGTGCCACCAGCTTGGGGTTTGACTATGGCTACACCTTC	CATSLGFDYGYTF	-	TRBV15	-	TRBJ1-2
TGTGCCAGCAGCTTGGTAATAAGCGGGAGTGCAGATACGCAGTATTTT	CASSLVISGSADTQYF	TRBD2	TRBV5-6	-	TRBJ2-3
TGTGCCAGCTTAAGGACTAGCGGGAAGGGGTACGAGCAGTACTTC	CASLRTSGKGYEQYF	TRBD2	TRBV7-9	many	TRBJ2-7
TGTGCCAGCAGGAACAGGGTGGACACCTACAATGAGCAGTTCTTC	CASRNRVDTYNEQFF	-	TRBV6-1	many	TRBJ2-1
TGTGCCACCAGCAGAGATCAGGTTAACTATGGCTACACCTTC	CATSRDQVNYGYTF	-	TRBV15	many	TRBJ1-2
TGCGCCAGCAGCTTGTCAGTCAGTACAACTAATGAAAAACTGTTTTTT	CASSLSVSTTNEKLFF	-	TRBV5-1	-	TRBJ1-4
TGTGCCAGCAGTCGACAGGGCGGTCCCCTCCACTTT	CASSRQGGPLHF	TRBD1	TRBV2	-	TRBJ1-6
TGCGCCAGCAGCTTGGGAAGGCTGGGGCGCAATGAGCAGTTCTTC	CASSLGRLGRNEQFF	-	TRBV5-1	-	TRBJ2-1
TGTGCCAGCAGTCGGGAGGGCATCTATGGCTACACCTTC	CASSREGIYGYTF	-	TRBV27	-	TRBJ1-2
TGTGCCAGCTCATTAACCTACAGGGTTTGGGAGCAGTACTTC	CASSLTYRVWEQYF	-	TRBV18	many	TRBJ2-7
TGCGCCAGCAGCCGGTTAGCGGACTCCTACAATGAGCAGTTCTTC	CASSRLADSYNEQFF	-	TRBV4-1	many	TRBJ2-1
TGCGCCAGCCAACCTACCTCGACTCGCACAGATACGCAGTATTTT	CASQPTSTRTDTQYF	-	TRBV5-1	-	TRBJ2-3
TGTGCCAGCAGCACTGACGATGGGGGCTACACCTTC	CASSTDDGGYTF	-	TRBV9	few	TRBJ1-2
TGCAGTGCTAGGGGGACAGGGAATAGCAATCAGCCCCAGCATTTT	CSARGTGNSNQPQHF	TRBD1	TRBV20-1	many	TRBJ1-5
TGTGCCAGCAGACGGACAGGGGGAAACTATGGCTACACCTTC	CASRRTGGNYGYTF	TRBD1	TRBV6-1	-	TRBJ1-2
TGCAGCCCCGTTAGCGGGAGGCCAATCAACGGCAACAATGAGCAGTTCTTC	CSPVSGRPINGNNEQFF	TRBD2	TRBV20-1	many	TRBJ2-1
TGTGCCAGCAGCGAATTTGACACTGAAGCTTTCTTT	CASSEFDTEAFF	-	TRBV6-1	many	TRBJ1-1
TGTGCCAGCAGGGATAGCGGCAATCCCTACAATGAGCAGTTCTTC	CASRDSGNPYNEQFF	-	TRBV6-1	few	TRBJ2-1
TGCGCCAGCAGCTTGGCTCAGGGGAGCTCCTACGAGCAGTACTTC	CASSLAQGSSYEQYF	-	TRBV5-1	few	TRBJ2-7
TGTGCCAGCAGCTTATATGGGGGCGAGACCCAGTACTTC	CASSLYGGETQYF	-	TRBV7-9	few	TRBJ2-5
TGCGCCAGCAGCCCGGCAGGGGCAGGTGCGAACACTGAAGCTTTCTTT	CASSPAGAGANTEAFF	-	TRBV5-1	-	TRBJ1-1